These 12 T cell receptor beta chains came from one sample sequenced in a study of T cells in Graves' hyperthyroidism and ophthalmopathy. TCR beta CDR3 regions were amplified from RNA. First-round RT-PCR of the TCR CDR3 relied on the HTBI primer set. Each CDR3 protein is one row after TCRdb ran MiXCR on the multiplex PCR reads. This sample yields about 640,000 distinct CDR3 sequences, of which 20% are seen a single time; 30% to 40% belongs to the top ten. Sequenced: blood. Every receptor here comes from a man aged 25 to 45 with Graves' ophthalmopathy.

In its sample, this clonotype was seen a few times. The chain's CDR3 is CSARDPSGTSGHQETQYF. CDR3 nucleotide sequence: TGCAGTGCTAGAGATCCTTCTGGGACTAGCGGCCACCAAGAGACCCAGTACTTC. The chain has TRBV20-1 and TRBJ2-5; 11 bases match TRBD2. Germline V lookup: CDR1 DFQATT, CDR2 SNEGSKA (reference sequence). V lost 0 bases to trimming and J lost 0 bases; unmatched junction nucleotides: 9. The CDR3 has 18 residues.

This clonotype was counted a few times. V usage is TRBV6-1 and J usage is TRBJ2-3; possible D gene TRBD2, 6 bases. The V end lost 6 bases, the J end lost 2 bases, and 9 bases lay between the germline ends. Per germline, CDR1 MNHNS and CDR2 SASEGT. The CDR3 has 13 residues. CDR3 sequence reads: CASRERVTDTQYF. The CDR3 region has the DNA TGTGCCAGCAGGGAGCGGGTCACAGATACGCAGTATTTT.

The V gene is TRBV6-2 or TRBV6-3, the J gene TRBJ2-7; a weak D match, TRBD1 (5 bases). CDR1 and CDR2 (germline): MNHEY, SVGEGT. This CDR3 is 13 amino acids long. The ends were cut back, 6 bases at V and 2 bases at J, with 11 bases in the middle. The CDR3 DNA is TGTGCCAGCAGGAAGGACATGACCTACGAGCAGTACTTC. Translating it yields CASRKDMTYEQYF.

At least ten counts were recorded for this clonotype. The CDR3 DNA reads as TGTGCCAGCAGTTTTCCCGATAGCAATCAGCCCCAGCATTTT. Protein: CASSFPDSNQPQHF. The gene calls are TRBV28 and TRBJ1-5; D is unclear. The germline V gene encodes CDR1 MDHEN and CDR2 SYDVKM. This CDR3 comprises 14 residues. V lost 3 bases, J lost 0 bases, and 6 bases lay in between.

This clonotype was recorded at least ten times. This rearrangement joins TRBV5-1 to TRBJ2-2; 11 bases align to TRBD2. The V gene's germline CDR1 is SGHRS and CDR2 YFSETQ. The CDR3 contains 13 residues. The trim removed 6 bases at V and 7 bases at J, leaving 2 bases unmatched. CDR3 amino acids: CASTSGRIGELFF. In nucleotides, the CDR3 is TGCGCCAGCACTAGCGGGAGGATCGGGGAGCTGTTTTTT.

This clonotype was counted between two and nine times. V and J are TRBV7-6 and TRBJ2-7, with 7 positions matching TRBD2. The CDR3 runs 13 residues. Losses at the gene ends were 5 bases for V and 7 bases for J; bases not matched to a gene: 8. Germline assignment: CDR1 SGHVS and CDR2 FNYEAQ. In DNA, the CDR3 is TGTGCCAGCAGCCAGGCGGGGGTCTGGGAGCAGTACTTC. It specifies CASSQAGVWEQYF.

The rearrangement links TRBV9 to TRBJ2-1; 7 nucleotides align to TRBD2. In germline, CDR1 is SGDLS, CDR2 YYNGEE. This CDR3 comprises 14 residues. V shed 5 bases and J 6 bases; nucleotides not matched to a gene: 8. Here the CDR3 reads CASSWEGPPNEQFF. CDR3 in DNA: TGTGCCAGCAGTTGGGAGGGCCCGCCCAATGAGCAGTTCTTC.

This clonotype occurred a few times. The rearrangement uses TRBV6-1 and TRBJ2-1, with D uncertain. The length of the CDR3 is 13 residues. Trimming cost V 0 bases and J 8 bases, with 8 bases left between them. Germline lookup yields CDR1 MNHNS and CDR2 SASEGT. CDR3 loop: CASSEAPQDEQFF. The CDR3 DNA is TGTGCCAGCAGTGAAGCGCCTCAGGATGAGCAGTTCTTC.

This clonotype was recorded at least ten times. The chain joins TRBV12-3 or TRBV12-4 to TRBJ2-1; 9 bases match TRBD1. This CDR3 is built from 14 residues. With 6 bases clipped from V and 8 bases from J, the junction kept 8 bases outside the gene matches. Written as DNA, the CDR3 is TGTGCCAGCAGGCCACAGGGGGCGGTCGATGAGCAGTTCTTC. Residues: CASRPQGAVDEQFF.

The chain's CDR3 is CASSYSTSGYYNEQFF. CDR3 DNA: TGTGCCAGCAGTTACTCGACTAGCGGGTACTACAATGAGCAGTTCTTC. The rearrangement links TRBV6-2 or TRBV6-3 to TRBJ2-1; 10 nucleotides line up with TRBD2. Unmatched junction bases numbered 2, after V lost 0 bases and J lost 3 bases. CDR3 length: 16 residues. Per germline, CDR1 MNHEY and CDR2 SVGEGT.

The table lists this clonotype with many counts. This may be a read error: a much more frequent sequence differs by one nucleotide. J is TRBJ2-1 and V is TRBV3-1, with 7 bases identical to TRBD2. The germline V gene encodes CDR1 LGHDT and CDR2 YNNKEL (reference sequence). The CDR3 loop spans 15 amino acids. J gave up 0 bases and V 4 bases, and 3 bases lay outside the gene matches. The CDR3 spells CASSRSGISYNEQFF. CDR3 sequence (DNA): TGTGCCAGCAGCCGAAGCGGGATCTCCTACAATGAGCAGTTCTTC.

The chain links TRBV6-1 to TRBJ1-5; 7 nucleotides align to TRBD1. CDR1 is MNHNS, CDR2 SASEGT, per germline. This CDR3 comprises 15 residues. The junction had 10 bases not matched to a gene; V was cut back by 5 bases and J by 6 bases. The CDR3 reads CASSQSQGVGQPQHF. The CDR3 DNA reads TGTGCCAGCAGTCAGAGTCAGGGGGTTGGTCAGCCCCAGCATTTT.